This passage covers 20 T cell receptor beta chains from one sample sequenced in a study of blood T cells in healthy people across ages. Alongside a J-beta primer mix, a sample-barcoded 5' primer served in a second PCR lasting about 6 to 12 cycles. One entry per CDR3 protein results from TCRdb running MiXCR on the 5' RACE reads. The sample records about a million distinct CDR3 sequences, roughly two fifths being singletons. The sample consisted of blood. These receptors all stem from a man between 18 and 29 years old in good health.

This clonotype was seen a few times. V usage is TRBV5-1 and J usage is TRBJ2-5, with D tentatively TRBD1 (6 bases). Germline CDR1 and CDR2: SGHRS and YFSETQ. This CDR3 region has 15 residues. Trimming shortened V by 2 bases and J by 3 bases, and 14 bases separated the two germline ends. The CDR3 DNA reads TGCGCCAGCAGCTTTACACAGGGACGGGAAGAGACCCAGTACTTC. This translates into CASSFTQGREETQYF. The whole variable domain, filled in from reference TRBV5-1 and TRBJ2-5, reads KAGVTQTPRYLIKTRGQQVTLSCSPISGHRSVSWYQQTPGQGLQFLFEYFSETQRNKGNFPGRFSGRQFSNSRSEMNVSTLELGDSALYLCASSFTQGREETQYFGPGTRLLVL.

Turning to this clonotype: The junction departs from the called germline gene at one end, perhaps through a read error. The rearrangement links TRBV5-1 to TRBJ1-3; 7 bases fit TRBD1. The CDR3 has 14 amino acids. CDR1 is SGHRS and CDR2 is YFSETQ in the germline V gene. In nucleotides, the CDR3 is TGCGCCAACAGCGGCGGGACAGCTGGAAACACCATATATTTT. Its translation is CANSGGTAGNTIYF.

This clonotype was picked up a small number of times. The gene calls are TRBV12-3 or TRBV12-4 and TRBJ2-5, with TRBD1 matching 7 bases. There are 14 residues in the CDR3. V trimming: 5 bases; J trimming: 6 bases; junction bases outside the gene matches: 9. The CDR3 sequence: CASSETGLVQTQYF. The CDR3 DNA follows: TGTGCCAGCAGTGAGACAGGGTTGGTTCAGACCCAGTACTTC.

The CDR3 protein is CASSQEGVTSNTGELFF. The CDR3 coding sequence is TGTGCCAGCAGCCAAGAAGGTGTTACTTCGAACACCGGGGAGCTGTTTTTT. The chain links TRBV4-2 to TRBJ2-2, with D hard to call. V gave up 0 bases and J gave up 0 bases, with 11 bases separating them. This CDR3 comprises 17 residues. Germline V CDR1 and CDR2: LGHNA, YNFKEQ.

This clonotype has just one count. CDR3 bases: TGTGCCAGCAGCGTCTTACCCGTGGATACGCAGTATTTT. Translated, it gives CASSVLPVDTQYF. V gene TRBV7-9 combines with J gene TRBJ2-3; D uncertain. Trimming cost V 5 bases and J 6 bases, with 12 bases left between them. The CDR3 has 13 amino acids. Germline V gene lookup returns CDR1 SEHNR and CDR2 FQNEAQ (reference sequence). The full variable domain, its missing parts supplied by reference TRBV7-9 and TRBJ2-3, is DTGVSQNPRHKITKRGQNVTFRCDPISEHNRLYWYRQTLGQGPEFLTYFQNEAQLEKSRLLSDRFSAERPKGSFSTLEIQRTEQGDSAMYLCASSVLPVDTQYFGPGTRLTVL.

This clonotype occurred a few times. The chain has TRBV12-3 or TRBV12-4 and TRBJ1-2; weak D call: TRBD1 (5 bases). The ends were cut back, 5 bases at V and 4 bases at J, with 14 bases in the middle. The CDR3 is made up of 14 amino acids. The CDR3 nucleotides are TGTGCCAGCAGTCACGGACAACACCTCTATGGCTACACCTTC. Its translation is CASSHGQHLYGYTF.

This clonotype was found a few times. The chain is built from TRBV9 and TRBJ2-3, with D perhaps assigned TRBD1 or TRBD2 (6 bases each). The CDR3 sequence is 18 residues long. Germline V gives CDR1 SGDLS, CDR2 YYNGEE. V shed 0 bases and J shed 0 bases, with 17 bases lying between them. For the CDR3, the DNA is TGTGCCAGCAGCGTAGCTCTGGGGGGCGTTACTAGCACAGATACGCAGTATTTT. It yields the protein CASSVALGGVTSTDTQYF.

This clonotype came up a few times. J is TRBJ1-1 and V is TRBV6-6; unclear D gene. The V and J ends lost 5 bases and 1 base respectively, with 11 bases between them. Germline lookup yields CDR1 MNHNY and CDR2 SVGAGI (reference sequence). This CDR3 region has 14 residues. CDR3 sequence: CASSTRSGNTEAFF. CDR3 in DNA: TGTGCCAGCAGTACCCGGAGCGGGAACACTGAAGCTTTCTTT.

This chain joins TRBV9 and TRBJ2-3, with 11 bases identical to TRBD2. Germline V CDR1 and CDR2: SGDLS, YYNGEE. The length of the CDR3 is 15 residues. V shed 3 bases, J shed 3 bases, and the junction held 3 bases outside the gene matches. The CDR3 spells CASSALAGGTDTQYF. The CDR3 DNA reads TGTGCCAGCAGCGCCCTAGCGGGGGGAACAGATACGCAGTATTTT. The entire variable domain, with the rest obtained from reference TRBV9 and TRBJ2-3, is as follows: DSGVTQTPKHLITATGQRVTLRCSPRSGDLSVYWYQQSLDQGLQFLIQYYNGEERAKGNILERFSAQQFPDLHSELNLSSLELGDSALYFCASSALAGGTDTQYFGPGTRLTVL.

The CDR3 loop reads CASGLALGLDEQYF. CDR3 coding DNA: TGTGCTAGTGGTTTGGCGCTAGGGTTAGACGAGCAGTACTTC. The J gene is TRBJ2-1, the V gene TRBV12-5; D call uncertain. The end of the DNA fits TRBJ2-7 better, so the J call may be wrong. Germline CDR1 LGHNT, CDR2 FRNRAP. The CDR3 runs to 14 residues.

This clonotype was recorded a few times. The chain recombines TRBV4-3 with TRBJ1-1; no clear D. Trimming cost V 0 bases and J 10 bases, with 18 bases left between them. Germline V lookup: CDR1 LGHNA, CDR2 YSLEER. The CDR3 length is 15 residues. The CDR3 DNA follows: TGCGCCAGCAGCCAAGATGGAGGAAGAGGGAGGCGAGCTTTCTTT. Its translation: CASSQDGGRGRRAFF.

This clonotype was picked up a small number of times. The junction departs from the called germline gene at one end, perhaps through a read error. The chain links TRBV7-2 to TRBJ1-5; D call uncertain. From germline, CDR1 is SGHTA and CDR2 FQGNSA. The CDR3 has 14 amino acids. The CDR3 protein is CASSLDIGNQPQHF. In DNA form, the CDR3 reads TGTGCCAGCAGTTTAGACATAGGCAATCAGCCCCAGCATTTT.

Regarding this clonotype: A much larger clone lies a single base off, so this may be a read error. CDR3 amino acids: CSASEQGQGYGYTF. CDR3 nucleotide sequence: TGCAGTGCTAGTGAGCAGGGACAGGGGTATGGCTACACCTTC. This chain connects TRBV20-1 to TRBJ1-2; 10 positions agree with TRBD1. After removal of 3 bases from V and 5 bases from J, the junction contained 6 bases not matched to a gene. Per germline, CDR1 DFQATT and CDR2 SNEGSKA (reference sequence). The CDR3 length is 14 residues.

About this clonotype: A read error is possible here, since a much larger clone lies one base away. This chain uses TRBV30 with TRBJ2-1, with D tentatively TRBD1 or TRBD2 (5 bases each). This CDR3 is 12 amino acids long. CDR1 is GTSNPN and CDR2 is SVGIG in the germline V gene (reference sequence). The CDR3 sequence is CAGSVGGNEQFF. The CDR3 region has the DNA TGTGCCGGGAGTGTTGGGGGAAATGAGCAGTTCTTC.

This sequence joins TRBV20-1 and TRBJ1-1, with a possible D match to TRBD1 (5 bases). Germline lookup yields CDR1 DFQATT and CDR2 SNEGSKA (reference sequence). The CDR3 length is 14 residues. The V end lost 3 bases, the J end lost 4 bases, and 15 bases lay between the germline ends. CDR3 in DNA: TGCAGTGCTAGTATGAAGGGGATAGGCACTGAAGCTTTCTTT. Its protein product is CSASMKGIGTEAFF.

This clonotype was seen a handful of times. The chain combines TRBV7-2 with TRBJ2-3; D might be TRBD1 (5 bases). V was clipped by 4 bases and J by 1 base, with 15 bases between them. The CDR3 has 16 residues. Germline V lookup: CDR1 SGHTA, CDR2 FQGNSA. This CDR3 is CASSYLSQGGTDTQYF. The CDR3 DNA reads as TGTGCCAGCAGCTATCTAAGCCAGGGCGGCACAGATACGCAGTATTTT.

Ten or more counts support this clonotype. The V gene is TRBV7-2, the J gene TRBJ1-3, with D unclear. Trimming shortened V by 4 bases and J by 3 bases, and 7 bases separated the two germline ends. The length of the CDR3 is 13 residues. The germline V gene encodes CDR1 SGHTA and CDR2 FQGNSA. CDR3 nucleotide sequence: TGTGCCAGCAGCTCCGGGCGTGGAAACACCATATATTTT. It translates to CASSSGRGNTIYF.

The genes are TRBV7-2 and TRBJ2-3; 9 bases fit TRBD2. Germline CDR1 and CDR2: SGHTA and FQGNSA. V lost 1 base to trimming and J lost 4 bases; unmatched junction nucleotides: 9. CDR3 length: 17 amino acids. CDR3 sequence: CASSLVLRRGGPDTQYF. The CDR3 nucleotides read TGTGCCAGCAGCTTAGTTCTCCGGCGGGGGGGCCCAGATACGCAGTATTTT.

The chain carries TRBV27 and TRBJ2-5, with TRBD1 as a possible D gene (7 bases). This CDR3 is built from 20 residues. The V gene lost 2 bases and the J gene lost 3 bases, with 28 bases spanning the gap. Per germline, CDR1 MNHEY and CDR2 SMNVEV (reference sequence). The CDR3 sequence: CASSLMAPGGRLGSEETQYF. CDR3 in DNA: TGTGCCAGCAGTTTAATGGCCCCAGGGGGGCGACTGGGGTCGGAAGAGACCCAGTACTTC.

The DNA of the CDR3 is TGTGCCATCAGGGATCTGGGAGGCAGCTCCTACAATGAGCAGTTCTTC. Translating gives CAIRDLGGSSYNEQFF. The chain recombines TRBV10-3 with TRBJ2-1; possibly TRBD2 for D (6 bases). The V end lost 6 bases, the J end lost 0 bases, and 15 bases lay between the germline ends. This CDR3 spans 16 amino acids. Germline V gene lookup returns CDR1 ENHRY and CDR2 SYGVKD.